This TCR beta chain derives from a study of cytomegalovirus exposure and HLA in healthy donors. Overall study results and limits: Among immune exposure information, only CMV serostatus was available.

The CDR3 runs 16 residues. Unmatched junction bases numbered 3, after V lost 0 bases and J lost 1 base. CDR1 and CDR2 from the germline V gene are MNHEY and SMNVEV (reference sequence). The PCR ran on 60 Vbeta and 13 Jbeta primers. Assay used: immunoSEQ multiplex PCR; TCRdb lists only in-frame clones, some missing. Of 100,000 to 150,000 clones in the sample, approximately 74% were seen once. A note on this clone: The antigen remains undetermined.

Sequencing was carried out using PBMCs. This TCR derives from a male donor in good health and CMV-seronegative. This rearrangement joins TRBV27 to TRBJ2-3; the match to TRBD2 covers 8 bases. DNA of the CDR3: TGTGCCAGCAGTTTATCTCCGGGAGGGCGCACAGATACGCAGTATTTT. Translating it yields CASSLSPGGRTDTQYF.